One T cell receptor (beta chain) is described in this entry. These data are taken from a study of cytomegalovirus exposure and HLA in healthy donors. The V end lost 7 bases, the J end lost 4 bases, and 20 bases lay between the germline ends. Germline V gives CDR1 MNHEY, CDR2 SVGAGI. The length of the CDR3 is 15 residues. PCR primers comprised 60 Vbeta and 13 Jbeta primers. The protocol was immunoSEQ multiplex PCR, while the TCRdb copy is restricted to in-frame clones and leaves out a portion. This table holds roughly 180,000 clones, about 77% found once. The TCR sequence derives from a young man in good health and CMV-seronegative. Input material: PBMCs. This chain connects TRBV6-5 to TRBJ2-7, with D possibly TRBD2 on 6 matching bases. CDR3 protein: CASNNPNGGHYEQYF. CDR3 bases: TGTGCCAGCAACAATCCCAACGGAGGGCATTACGAGCAGTACTTC.